This TCR beta chain is drawn from a study of blood T cell repertoires in COVID-19. Study summary: Researchers got acute and convalescent COVID-19 samples from the United States, Italy and Spain.

The method was immunoSEQ multiplex PCR; TCRdb's version includes in-frame clones alone and lacks a portion of them. The table has around 250,000 clones, approximately 78% seen once. Living in roughly 25 US areas, the participants were between about 18 and 95 years of age. Clinical history reported by participants formed the basis on which cohorts were assigned. Germline-derived CDR1 and CDR2 are LNHDA and SQIVND (reference sequence). This CDR3 has 14 amino acids. Trimming removed 7 bases from V and 5 bases from J; junction bases left unmatched: 7. The sequence was obtained from a man aged 35-49 years who had been exposed to COVID-19. Sequencing was done on a sample of PBMCs or T cells enriched from blood (not recorded which). This rearrangement joins TRBV19 to TRBJ1-1, with 10 bases identical to TRBD1. CDR3 DNA sequence: TGTGCCAGTATCCCGGACAGGGGGGGGACTGAAGCTTTCTTT. Its translation: CASIPDRGGTEAFF.